The rows below give T cell receptor beta chains drawn from one sample of a study of blood T cell repertoires in COVID-19. Libraries were prepared by immunoSEQ multiplex PCR; TCRdb keeps only in-frame clonotypes and omits some of them. The data hold some 150,000 clones, with 88% observed a single time. Sequencing input: peripheral blood. The receptors were sampled from a human donor in a cohort sampled during active COVID-19. The CDR3 runs from the conserved cysteine through the conserved F or W. A D gene is named only where the DNA matches it firmly. Only some rows state a clone size, as once, few, many or a class for expanded clones.

j_call,d_call,clone_size,v_call,cdr3_aa,cdr3_nt
TRBJ1-5,NA,NA,TRBV21-1,CASSKGKGGVHNQPQHF,TGTGCCAGCAGCAAAGGGAAGGGGGGGGTTCACAATCAGCCCCAGCATTTT
TRBJ2-5,TRBD1,once,TRBV30,CAWREGQGSKRANYQETQYF,TGTGCCTGGAGAGAGGGACAGGGGTCAAAGAGGGCCAATTACCAAGAGACCCAGTACTTC
TRBJ1-2,NA,NA,TRBV4-3,CASSRGGAGANYGYTF,TGCGCCAGCAGCCGGGGTGGGGCAGGCGCCAACTATGGCTACACCTTC
TRBJ1-3,NA,NA,TRBV4-2,CASSQVGGRKGNTIYF,TGTGCCAGCAGCCAAGTCGGGGGGCGGAAAGGAAACACCATATATTTT
TRBJ2-3,NA,few,TRBV7-3,CASSRRGLNTDTQYF,TGTGCCAGCAGCCGGCGGGGGCTTAACACAGATACGCAGTATTTT
TRBJ2-1,TRBD1,once,TRBV11-2,CASTRSRDRGQAEQFF,TGTGCCAGCACCAGATCCCGGGACAGGGGGCAGGCTGAGCAGTTCTTC
TRBJ2-7,NA,NA,TRBV21-1,CASSNRDNSYEQYF,TGTGCCAGCAGCAATCGGGACAACTCCTACGAGCAGTACTTC
TRBJ2-2,NA,NA,TRBV5-5,CASTNPGTSLSGELFF,TGTGCCAGCACAAACCCCGGGACAAGCCTCTCCGGGGAGCTGTTTTTT
TRBJ1-6,TRBD1,NA,TRBV7-9,CASRKTGGNSPLHF,TGTGCCAGCAGGAAGACAGGGGGCAATTCACCCCTCCACTTT
TRBJ2-3,TRBD2,NA,TRBV3-1/TRBV3-2,CASSQRGGSKLTQYF,TGTGCCAGCAGCCAGCGGGGGGGCTCCAAACTTACGCAGTATTTT
TRBJ2-7,TRBD1,NA,TRBV7-9,CASSLVLSSGTGDEQYF,TGTGCCAGCAGCTTAGTCCTGTCTTCCGGGACAGGGGATGAGCAGTACTTC
TRBJ2-1,TRBD1,once,TRBV6-2/TRBV6-3,CASSYFAPGTGGINSYNEQFF,TGTGCCAGCAGTTACTTCGCCCCGGGGACAGGGGGCATAAACTCCTACAATGAGCAGTTCTTC
TRBJ2-3,NA,NA,TRBV5-4,CASSVRTVTDTQYF,TGTGCCAGCAGCGTACGGACAGTGACAGATACGCAGTATTTT
TRBJ2-5,TRBD2,NA,TRBV7-9,CASSLWASGDQETQYF,TGTGCCAGCAGCTTGTGGGCTAGCGGGGACCAAGAGACCCAGTACTTC
TRBJ1-5,TRBD1,NA,TRBV27,CASSPGGAGNQPQHF,TGTGCCAGCAGTCCAGGGGGCGCGGGCAATCAGCCCCAGCATTTT
TRBJ1-5,NA,NA,TRBV2,CASRGQGNQPQHF,TGTGCCAGCAGGGGGCAGGGCAATCAGCCCCAGCATTTT
TRBJ2-1,TRBD2,NA,TRBV9,CASSYSGGPYNEQFF,TGTGCCAGCAGCTATAGCGGGGGGCCATACAATGAGCAGTTCTTC
TRBJ1-2,TRBD1,NA,TRBV6-5,CASRAGQGPYGYTF,TGTGCCAGCAGGGCCGGACAGGGGCCCTATGGCTACACCTTC
TRBJ1-3,NA,NA,TRBV19,CATRDNGNTIYF,TGTGCCACCCGAGACAATGGAAACACCATATATTTT
TRBJ2-1,TRBD2,once,TRBV7-2,CASRAGVTYNEQFF,TGTGCCAGCCGAGCGGGGGTAACATACAATGAGCAGTTCTTC